This T cell receptor beta chain emerged from a study of neurological immune-mediated disorders. General study results and limits: Because no CDR3 amino acid sequences were shared across subjects by expanded clones, private repertoires were suggested in all groups. Multiple sclerosis, the disease with the least TCR clonal expansion, fell below healthy controls, whereas HTLV-1-associated myelopathy showed the most.

One entry per CDR3 protein, called by TCRdb with MiXCR from the 5' RACE reads. This sample has some 65,000 distinct CDR3 sequences, with under 5% found just once. This clonotype was counted ten times or more. Antigen specificity is unknown. The unsorted libraries were made from 2 million PBMCs kept at -80 C. The CDR3 contains 13 residues. CDR1 is LGHDT, CDR2 YNNKEL, per germline (reference sequence). V was pared by 4 bases and J by 3 bases, with 7 bases between. Source material: PBMCs. This sequence originates from a man aged 50 to 60 with multiple sclerosis. This chain connects TRBV3-1 to TRBJ2-1; weak D call: TRBD2 (6 bases). CDR3 residues: CASSPDYYNEQFF. The CDR3 region has the DNA TGTGCCAGCAGCCCGGACTACTACAATGAGCAGTTCTTC.